The 23 T cell receptor beta chains in this list originate from one sample, sequenced in a study of blood T cell repertoires in COVID-19. Assay used: immunoSEQ multiplex PCR; TCRdb lists only in-frame clones, some missing. Here the sample spans tens of thousands of clones, roughly nine tenths being singletons. Sequenced sample: peripheral blood. The source is a woman in her fifties or sixties with active or convalescent COVID-19.

This clone was found a few times. Here the CDR3 reads CASSSEGGGYTDTQYF. The CDR3 bases are TGTGCCAGCAGCTCAGAGGGCGGGGGGTACACAGATACGCAGTATTTT. The chain links TRBV7-9 to TRBJ2-3, with 8 bases aligning to TRBD2. V dropped 4 bases and J dropped 2; count of bases not matched to a gene: 8. The CDR3 totals 16 residues. Germline loops: CDR1 SEHNR, CDR2 FQNEAQ (reference sequence).

This clone occurred once. The chain recombines TRBV9 with TRBJ2-6, with D possibly TRBD1 on 6 matching bases. V was trimmed by 4 bases and J by 2 bases, leaving 16 bases between them. The CDR3 totals 17 residues. CDR1 SGDLS and CDR2 YYNGEE come from the germline V gene. CDR3 in amino acids: CASSFPHTGPGANVLTF. CDR3 bases: TGTGCCAGCAGCTTTCCTCATACAGGGCCTGGGGCCAACGTCCTGACTTTC. Supplemented by reference TRBV9 and TRBJ2-6, the full variable domain reads DSGVTQTPKHLITATGQRVTLRCSPRSGDLSVYWYQQSLDQGLQFLIQYYNGEERAKGNILERFSAQQFPDLHSELNLSSLELGDSALYFCASSFPHTGPGANVLTFGAGSRLTVL.

The chain joins TRBV30 to TRBJ2-3, with 9 bases identical to TRBD1. This CDR3 spans 15 amino acids. The V gene end was trimmed by 3 bases and the J gene end by 4 bases; junction bases not matched to a gene: 8. CDR1 is GTSNPN and CDR2 is SVGIG in the germline V gene (reference sequence). The CDR3 DNA reads TGTGCCTGGAGACTCCGGGACAGGGTAGCAGATACGCAGTATTTT. As protein: CAWRLRDRVADTQYF. Full variable domain (remainder filled in from reference TRBV30 and TRBJ2-3): SQTIHQWPATLVQPVGSPLSLECTVEGTSNPNLYWYRQAAGRGLQLLFYSVGIGQISSEVPQNLSASRPQDRQFILSSKKLLLSDSGFYLCAWRLRDRVADTQYFGPGTRLTVL.

The chain employs TRBV9 and TRBJ2-7; tentative D call: TRBD2 (6 bases). The CDR3 is 14 amino acids. The germline CDR1 and CDR2 sequences are SGDLS and YYNGEE. The germline V and J ends were trimmed by 4 bases and 9 bases, with 20 bases remaining between them. DNA for the CDR3: TGTGCCAGCAGCCCCCGCGGGGACGGTACGGGGCAGTACTTC. This gives the protein CASSPRGDGTGQYF.

The genes are TRBV9 and TRBJ1-1, with 9 bases lining up with TRBD1. This CDR3 comprises 17 residues. Trimming at V came to 3 bases and at J to 5 bases, leaving 14 bases not matched to a gene. Germline assignment: CDR1 SGDLS and CDR2 YYNGEE. CDR3 coding DNA: TGTGCCAGCAGCGCCGTCCCGGGACAGGGAAGAAGGACTGAAGCTTTCTTT. The encoded protein is CASSAVPGQGRRTEAFF.

A remark on this clone: A junction boundary mismatches the germline segment, possibly from a read error. CDR3 region: CASSFAGLHADSGNTIYF. For the CDR3, the DNA is TGTGCTAGCAGCTTCGCTGGACTGCACGCTGACTCTGGAAACACCATATATTTT. The chain recombines TRBV7-7 with TRBJ1-3; D is undetermined. This CDR3 contains 18 residues. Germline lookup yields CDR1 SSHAT and CDR2 FNYEAQ (reference sequence). The whole variable domain, filled in from reference TRBV7-7 and TRBJ1-3, reads GAGVSQSPRYKVTKRGQDVTLRCDPISSHATLYWYQQALGQGPEFLTYFNYEAQPDKSGLPSDRFSAERPEGSISTLTIQRTEQRDSAMYRCASSFAGLHADSGNTIYFGEGSWLTVV.

The rearrangement links TRBV7-2 to TRBJ1-1; a weak D match, TRBD1 (6 bases). The V end was cut by 1 base, the J end by 11 bases, with 17 bases between. Germline V gene sequence: CDR1 SGHTA, CDR2 FQGNSA. This CDR3 spans 14 amino acids. CDR3 sequence (DNA): TGTGCCAGCAGCTTAGTGACCCAGGGGCAGGTGGCTTTCTTT. Translated, it gives CASSLVTQGQVAFF. The entire variable domain, with the rest obtained from reference TRBV7-2 and TRBJ1-1, is as follows: GAGVSQSPSNKVTEKGKDVELRCDPISGHTALYWYRQSLGQGLEFLIYFQGNSAPDKSGLPSDRFSAERTGGSVSTLTIQRTQQEDSAVYLCASSLVTQGQVAFFGQGTRLTVV.

The chain recombines TRBV9 with TRBJ2-5; a weak D match, TRBD2 (6 bases). Germline values: CDR1 SGDLS, CDR2 YYNGEE. V was clipped by 3 bases and J by 4 bases, with 16 bases between them. This CDR3 is built from 15 residues. CDR3 DNA sequence: TGTGCCAGCAGCGATAGCGGTACAGGTCGAGAGACCCAGTACTTC. Translated, it gives CASSDSGTGRETQYF.

The rearrangement links TRBV7-2 to TRBJ1-1; TRBD1 matches 7 bases. Trimming at V came to 5 bases and at J to 2 bases, leaving 8 bases not matched to a gene. Germline CDR1 and CDR2: SGHTA and FQGNSA. This CDR3 is 15 amino acids long. The CDR3 coding sequence is TGTGCCAGCAGCGCTCTCGGACAGGCCAACACTGAAGCTTTCTTT. Translating gives CASSALGQANTEAFF.

The chain joins TRBV5-1 to TRBJ2-2; D is undetermined. With 1 base removed from V and 2 bases from J, the gap between germline ends came to 12 bases. The CDR3 has 16 residues. Germline V lookup: CDR1 SGHRS, CDR2 YFSETQ. DNA for the CDR3: TGCGCCAGCAGCTTGCGGTCCGGGTCTAACACCGGGGAGCTGTTTTTT. Encoded protein: CASSLRSGSNTGELFF.

This chain connects TRBV30 to TRBJ1-2; D is possibly TRBD1 (5 bases). V lost 4 bases, J lost 4 bases, and 16 bases lay in between. Per the germline V gene, CDR1 is GTSNPN and CDR2 is SVGIG (reference sequence). This CDR3 region has 14 residues. The DNA for the CDR3 is TGTGCCTGGACCATTGGGGGGGACGGCTATGGCTACACCTTC. Its translation: CAWTIGGDGYGYTF. Using reference TRBV30 and TRBJ1-2 for the parts outside the CDR3, the full variable domain is SQTIHQWPATLVQPVGSPLSLECTVEGTSNPNLYWYRQAAGRGLQLLFYSVGIGQISSEVPQNLSASRPQDRQFILSSKKLLLSDSGFYLCAWTIGGDGYGYTFGSGTRLTVV.

V usage is TRBV19 and J usage is TRBJ2-6; D unclear. Between the trimmed V and J ends, which lost 5 bases and 0 bases, there was a span of 11 bases. The CDR3 runs 16 residues. The germline V gene encodes CDR1 LNHDA and CDR2 SQIVND (reference sequence). The CDR3 sequence: CASSARRPSGANVLTF. CDR3 nucleotides: TGTGCCAGTAGTGCCCGGAGACCCTCTGGGGCCAACGTCCTGACTTTC.

CDR3 residues: CASSLAVEGESNQPQHF. The CDR3 nucleotides are TGTGCCAGCAGCTTGGCCGTGGAAGGGGAAAGCAATCAGCCCCAGCATTTT. This sequence joins TRBV5-6 and TRBJ1-5, with D tentatively TRBD1 (5 bases). Trimming cost V 0 bases and J 1 base, with 14 bases left between them. The CDR3 covers 17 residues. In germline, CDR1 is SGHDT, CDR2 YYEEEE.

The sample holds one count of this clone. The rearrangement joins TRBV15 to TRBJ2-2; D unclear. V was clipped by 0 bases and J by 6 bases, with 2 bases between them. The CDR3 has 12 amino acids. The germline gives CDR1 LNHNV, CDR2 YYDKDF (reference sequence). CDR3 nucleotide sequence: TGTGCCACCAGCAGAGACTCCGGGGAGCTGTTTTTT. It encodes CATSRDSGELFF.

The chain is built from TRBV7-2 and TRBJ1-5; 7 nucleotides align to TRBD1. Germline CDR1 is SGHTA and CDR2 is FQGNSA. The length of the CDR3 is 14 residues. V lost 5 bases, J lost 4 bases, and 5 bases stayed unmatched. The CDR3 DNA reads TGTGCCAGCAGCGTAAGACAGGGAAATCAGCCCCAGCATTTT. Translating it yields CASSVRQGNQPQHF.

With regard to this clone: The same CDR3 is also encoded by other DNA sequences in this sample. The gene calls are TRBV19 and TRBJ2-1; D unclear. Germline V lookup: CDR1 LNHDA, CDR2 SQIVND (reference sequence). The CDR3 extends over 13 amino acids. V gave up 3 bases and J gave up 0 bases, with 3 bases separating them. Written as DNA, the CDR3 is TGTGCCAGTAGTATCAGCTCCTACAATGAGCAGTTCTTC. This translates into CASSISSYNEQFF.

CDR3 nucleotide sequence: TGTGCCAGCTCACGAATCCGGGACAGGGTAGCAGATACGCAGTATTTT. Residues: CASSRIRDRVADTQYF. V usage is TRBV18 and J usage is TRBJ2-3; 9 nucleotides line up with TRBD1. The CDR3 has 16 amino acids. Losses at the gene ends were 4 bases for V and 4 bases for J; bases not matched to a gene: 9. CDR1 is KGHSH and CDR2 is LQKENI in the germline V gene.

The rearrangement joins TRBV5-1 to TRBJ2-2, with D possibly being TRBD2 (5 bases). V gave up 0 bases and J gave up 3 bases, with 9 bases separating them. Germline CDR1 SGHRS, CDR2 YFSETQ. The CDR3 is 15 residues long. DNA for the CDR3: TGCGCCAGCAGCTTGGCCACGGGGTACACCGGGGAGCTGTTTTTT. Translating it yields CASSLATGYTGELFF.

A single count supports this clone. This chain joins TRBV7-8 and TRBJ2-7, with a weak D call TRBD1 (5 bases). In germline, CDR1 is SGHVS, CDR2 FQNEAQ. The V end lost 0 bases, the J end lost 5 bases, and 14 bases lay between the germline ends. This CDR3 is 15 amino acids long. The CDR3 DNA reads TGTGCCAGCAGCTTAGCTGGGGCAGGGAACCACGAGCAGTACTTC. Protein: CASSLAGAGNHEQYF.

This chain uses TRBV5-6 with TRBJ1-4; a possible D gene is TRBD1 (5 bases). This CDR3 spans 13 amino acids. With 0 bases removed from V and 8 bases from J, the gap between germline ends came to 8 bases. Germline CDR1 and CDR2: SGHDT and YYEEEE. The CDR3 sequence is CASSLGREEKLFF. The CDR3 nucleotides are TGTGCCAGCAGCTTGGGCAGGGAAGAAAAACTGTTTTTT.

This chain uses TRBV10-3 with TRBJ1-4; D uncertain. Trimming stripped 6 bases from V and 3 bases from J, with 8 bases between. The germline CDR1 and CDR2 sequences are ENHRY and SYGVKD. The CDR3 covers 13 residues. The CDR3 nucleotides are TGTGCCATCAGCGCAGATGCTAATGAAAAACTGTTTTTT. Translated: CAISADANEKLFF.

The chain couples TRBV18 to TRBJ1-5; D is possibly TRBD1 (6 bases). The CDR3 length is 16 residues. Per germline, CDR1 KGHSH and CDR2 LQKENI. Trimming cost V 3 bases and J 6 bases, with 18 bases left between them. CDR3 amino acids: CASSPFDPRGSQPQHF. The CDR3, as DNA: TGTGCCAGCTCACCGTTTGACCCCAGGGGCAGTCAGCCCCAGCATTTT. Together with reference TRBV18 and TRBJ1-5, the CDR3 gives the full variable domain: NAGVMQNPRHLVRRRGQEARLRCSPMKGHSHVYWYRQLPEEGLKFMVYLQKENIIDESGMPKERFSAEFPKEGPSILRIQQVVRGDSAAYFCASSPFDPRGSQPQHFGDGTRLSIL.

The rearrangement joins TRBV19 to TRBJ1-3; possibly TRBD1 for D (6 bases). The V end lost 7 bases, the J end lost 7 bases, and 17 bases lay between the germline ends. The CDR3 runs 14 residues. Germline-derived CDR1 and CDR2 are LNHDA and SQIVND (reference sequence). CDR3 bases: TGTGCCAGTACCGGAACTTGGGGGCTCAACACCATATATTTT. Its protein is CASTGTWGLNTIYF.